These T cell receptor beta chains were read from a single sample in a study of cytomegalovirus exposure and HLA in healthy donors. TCRdb keeps only in-frame clones here, not all; method: immunoSEQ multiplex PCR. The profile covers about 130,000 clones, with more than 70% appearing a single time and approximately 1.5% taken by the ten largest. Source material: PBMCs. The receptors were gathered from a man younger than 45 in good health and CMV-seronegative. The CDR3 runs from the conserved cysteine through the conserved F or W. A D gene is named only where the DNA matches it firmly.

TRBD2 | TRBV6-5 | CASSYSTSGYEQYF
TRBD1 | TRBV2 | CASSGRPGQGMNTEAFF
TRBD2 | TRBV6-4 | CASSDAAGRLAGVGEQFF
. | TRBV5-6 | CASRRTGPDTQYF
TRBD2 | TRBV7-2 | CASSLDRGSNSEQYF
. | TRBV27 | CASSFRDSYEQCF
. | TRBV6-4 | CASSDSLNTEAFF
TRBD2 | TRBV9 | CASSKTSGSSRLYNEQFF
. | TRBV5-1 | CASSLMVQGNTGELFF
. | TRBV7-2 | CASSPRGSRTEAFF
. | TRBV4-3 | CASSQDRHPGYEQYF
TRBD1 | TRBV6-1 | CAGTGQGLHEQYF
TRBD2 | TRBV7-2 | CASSPGLAGNEQFF
TRBD1 | TRBV5-5 | CASSGTDRMNTEAFF
. | TRBV2 | CASKKRQDDNEQFF
. | TRBV10-1 | CASPREVLVYYGYTF
TRBD1 | TRBV6-1 | CASSVRDRDGYTF
TRBD1 | TRBV6-6 | CASSGRQTGYTYEQYF
. | TRBV21-1 | CASSHRVCSYNEQFF
TRBD1 | TRBV6-5 | CASSRQGRPAAEAFF
. | TRBV5-1 | CASSPGGGNEKLFF
TRBD1 | TRBV7-2 | CASSLGWTGDNSPLHF
TRBD1 | TRBV7-7 | CASSRTGGRDTQYF
. | TRBV6-6 | CASSPSLDYSNQPQHF
. | TRBV7-3 | CASRTDMGPYTF
TRBD2 | TRBV7-9 | CASRPTLWTSGSSDTQYF
. | TRBV4-3 | CASSQDQGGNTEAFF
TRBD2 | TRBV7-2 | CASSLGGSKHGEQFF
TRBD1 | TRBV6-5 | CASSYDGQGESPLHF
TRBD1 | TRBV19 | CASSIVPGGMNGYTF
TRBD1 | TRBV6-6 | CASSGQASSGNTIYF
TRBD1 | TRBV30 | CAWGRDRGFYEQYF
. | TRBV7-9 | CASSHPAGFTDTQYF
. | TRBV7-9 | CASAPDSSYEQYF
TRBD1 | TRBV11-2 | CASSLGGQTYNEQFF
TRBD1 | TRBV6-5 | CASRIQTGGYGYTF
. | TRBV30 | CAWSRGNYGYTF
TRBD2 | TRBV11-2 | CASSDGTSGSTYNEQFF
. | TRBV19 | CASKGAGAGNTIYF
. | TRBV19 | CASTGDKAKSNQPQHF
TRBD2 | TRBV5-7 | CASSSKLAGDTQYF
TRBD1 | TRBV7-9 | CASSLDRGYEQFF
TRBD1 | TRBV9 | CASSVKSGTEGTNYGYTF
. | TRBV11-2 | CASSRERVGTEAFF
. | TRBV5-1 | CASSLATGMNTEAFF
. | TRBV19 | CASSIDWGDSPLHF
TRBD1 | TRBV15 | CATKGQGYGTQYF
. | TRBV6-1 | CASFLIQSGSGYTF
. | TRBV9 | CASSVGRGRGYEQYF
. | TRBV30 | CAWSVWQGANVLTF
. | TRBV10-3 | CAISDLGGTGYNEQFF
TRBD1 | TRBV7-6 | CASSSGQVNYEQYF
TRBD1 | TRBV7-9 | CASSFHLGTDLYGYTF
TRBD1 | TRBV19 | CASAPGTGWHEQYF
TRBD2 | TRBV10-2 | CASTPTSPDTQYF